This T cell receptor (beta chain) originates from a study of OX40 agonist ivuxolimab in advanced cancers. Across the whole study: Patients received ivuxolimab, an agonistic anti-OX40 (CD134) antibody. Patients enrolled in dose escalation were diagnosed with hepatocellular carcinoma, melanoma, renal cell or head and neck cancer.

Germline assignment: CDR1 SGHNT and CDR2 YYREEE (reference sequence). This CDR3 comprises 15 residues. Trimming stripped 0 bases from V and 4 bases from J, with 11 bases between. Method: immunoSEQ multiplex PCR; TCRdb's copy keeps in-frame clones and lacks some. Of around 31,000 clones detected, 80% to 95% appear once; the ten largest clones hold about 4.4%. Patients were ineligible given autoimmune disease history or systemic immunosuppression. On cycle 4 day 1 and cycle 7 day 1, as well as at baseline, blood was sampled. The clonotype comes from an adult with an advanced solid tumor such as melanoma, head and neck, liver or kidney cancer. The source material was CD4+ or CD8+ T cells sorted from blood, sampled in a trial of the OX40 agonist ivuxolimab. This chain uses TRBV5-4 with TRBJ1-3; tentative D call: TRBD1 (5 bases). CDR3 DNA: TGTGCCAGCAGCTTGGACAGGTCAAACGGAAACACCATATATTTT. Its translation is CASSLDRSNGNTIYF.